This T cell receptor (beta chain) is from a study of T-cell reconstitution after alpha-beta-depleted transplantation in children. Study-wide results and caveats: Reportedly, only several hundred clones from non-depleted graft cells drove alpha-beta T-cell counts at about two months.

Germline V lookup: CDR1 SEHNR, CDR2 FQNEAQ (reference sequence). The CDR3 runs to 14 residues. Trimming removed 4 bases at V and 4 bases at J, with 12 bases between. This clonotype has ten or more counts. The antigen is not known. Since a much larger clone is just one base distant, this may be a read error. Molecular barcoding with unique molecular identifiers was used for the TCRbeta library. TCRdb reprocessed the PCR reads via MiXCR and lists one record per CDR3 protein. The profile shows more than 25,000 distinct CDR3 sequences, about 5.8% of them singletons. This chain uses TRBV7-9 with TRBJ2-3; D is ambiguous. The sample was PBMCs, mostly from graft donor cells, taken 180 days after TCRalphabeta/CD19-depleted stem cell transplant. This clonotype was obtained from a male patient between 5 and 17 years old who had a stem cell transplant for acute myeloid leukemia, so the T cells may come from the graft donor. The CDR3 DNA reads as TGTGCCAGCAGCTCGCCCATTGGGGCAGATACGCAGTATTTT. It codes for CASSSPIGADTQYF.